Each of the 2 T cell receptor beta chains below was sequenced from the same sample in a study of T cell changes during pregnancy in multiple sclerosis. Using immunoSEQ multiplex PCR, the repertoire was profiled, and TCRdb retains in-frame clones only, with some absent. Of around 50,000 clones in the sample, around 90% were seen once. The material sequenced was CD4+ T cells from peripheral blood mononuclear cells, taken after pregnancy. These receptors came from a female donor in good health, enrolled as a control in a pregnancy study.

This chain uses TRBV15 with TRBJ1-5, with 7 nucleotides matching TRBD1. Germline loops: CDR1 LNHNV, CDR2 YYDKDF (reference sequence). The CDR3 is 16 residues long. V dropped 2 bases and J dropped 5; count of bases not matched to a gene: 9. This CDR3 reads CATSRPGQRTDQPQHF. The CDR3 DNA follows: TGTGCCACCAGCAGACCGGGACAGAGGACCGATCAGCCCCAGCATTTT.

This clone has just one count. V and J are TRBV6-6 and TRBJ1-1, with D possibly TRBD1 on 6 matching bases. This CDR3 has 12 residues. The V and J ends lost 0 bases and 10 bases respectively, with 9 bases between them. Germline CDR1 reads MNHNY; CDR2 reads SVGAGI (reference sequence). The DNA for the CDR3 is TGTGCCAGCAGTTACTCGGACAGTGGAGCTTTCTTT. This gives the protein CASSYSDSGAFF.